Below, 14 T cell receptor beta chains from the same sample are listed, as sequenced in a study of blood T cell repertoires in COVID-19. Measured with immunoSEQ multiplex PCR; TCRdb has only the in-frame clones, and not every one. The sample has about 60,000 clones; over 75% are singletons. The specimen sequenced was peripheral blood. Receptors were obtained from a man aged 50-60 years with active COVID-19.

The count of this clone is one. The gene calls are TRBV5-1 and TRBJ1-1, with no clear D. V gave up 4 bases and J gave up 1 base, with 8 bases separating them. Germline V lookup: CDR1 SGHRS, CDR2 YFSETQ. This CDR3 is 13 amino acids long. The CDR3 protein is CASSREQNTEAFF. The CDR3 DNA is TGCGCCAGCAGCCGGGAACAGAACACTGAAGCTTTCTTT. The variable domain in full, completed from reference TRBV5-1 and TRBJ1-1, reads KAGVTQTPRYLIKTRGQQVTLSCSPISGHRSVSWYQQTPGQGLQFLFEYFSETQRNKGNFPGRFSGRQFSNSRSEMNVSTLELGDSALYLCASSREQNTEAFFGQGTRLTVV.

The V gene is TRBV18, the J gene TRBJ1-5; TRBD1 agrees at 9 bases. Per the germline V gene, CDR1 is KGHSH and CDR2 is LQKENI. J was trimmed by 3 bases and V by 3 bases; bases with no gene match: 6. This CDR3 spans 16 amino acids. Here the CDR3 DNA reads TGTGCCAGCTCACCGTCCGGGACAGGGCCCAATCAGCCCCAGCATTTT. The encoded protein is CASSPSGTGPNQPQHF. Drawing the rest from reference TRBV18 and TRBJ1-5, the complete variable domain is NAGVMQNPRHLVRRRGQEARLRCSPMKGHSHVYWYRQLPEEGLKFMVYLQKENIIDESGMPKERFSAEFPKEGPSILRIQQVVRGDSAAYFCASSPSGTGPNQPQHFGDGTRLSIL.

The V call is TRBV2, the J call TRBJ2-5, with 15 positions matching TRBD2. The CDR3 is 18 amino acids. Germline assignment: CDR1 SNHLY and CDR2 FYNNEI. The ends lost 3 bases at V and 4 bases at J; junction bases unmatched: 9. The CDR3 DNA sequence: TGTGCCAGCAGTGACCTTAAGGGACTAGCGGGGGGCTTAGAGACCCAGTACTTC. Translated, it gives CASSDLKGLAGGLETQYF.

V usage is TRBV19 and J usage is TRBJ2-3; tentatively, D is TRBD2 (5 bases). The CDR3 is made up of 16 amino acids. The germline V gene encodes CDR1 LNHDA and CDR2 SQIVND (reference sequence). Trimming stripped 5 bases from V and 4 bases from J, with 19 bases between. The CDR3: CASSPMPSLGADTQYF. In DNA form, the CDR3 reads TGTGCCAGTAGTCCCATGCCTAGCCTAGGTGCAGATACGCAGTATTTT.

This chain connects TRBV7-9 to TRBJ1-1; D remains ambiguous. Germline-derived CDR1 and CDR2 are SEHNR and FQNEAQ (reference sequence). The CDR3 loop spans 15 amino acids. V shed 4 bases and J shed 5 bases, with 17 bases lying between them. The CDR3 nucleotides read TGTGCCAGCAGCTCTTTCCGGGTAAGGAGTACTGAAGCTTTCTTT. This gives the protein CASSSFRVRSTEAFF.

V and J are TRBV7-3 and TRBJ2-2; D ambiguous. Looked up from germline, CDR1 is SGHTA and CDR2 is FQGTGA. CDR3 size: 13 residues. V dropped 3 bases and J dropped 7 bases, with 9 bases sitting between them. CDR3 DNA sequence: TGTGCCAGCAGCTTTGGCATAAGCGGGGAGCTGTTTTTT. The encoded protein is CASSFGISGELFF.

This clone occurred once. This chain joins TRBV6-1 and TRBJ2-1, with 7 bases identical to TRBD2. Germline assignment: CDR1 MNHNS and CDR2 SASEGT. V was pared by 2 bases and J by 0 bases, with 10 bases of the junction left unmatched. The CDR3 totals 18 residues. In DNA form, the CDR3 reads TGTGCCAGCAGTGAATATTCGACTAGCCCATCCTCCTACAATGAGCAGTTCTTC. Translated, it gives CASSEYSTSPSSYNEQFF.

This clone was detected once. This chain joins TRBV6-5 and TRBJ1-2; unclear D gene. The germline V and J ends were trimmed by 0 bases and 4 bases, with 9 bases remaining between them. Germline lookup yields CDR1 MNHEY and CDR2 SVGAGI. The CDR3 sequence is 14 residues long. CDR3 bases: TGTGCCAGCAGTTACTCCCGGGATTTCTATGGCTACACCTTC. It specifies CASSYSRDFYGYTF.

This chain links TRBV4-2 with TRBJ2-7; 8 nucleotides agree with TRBD1. After removal of 2 bases from V and 0 bases from J, the junction contained 6 bases not matched to a gene. CDR3 length: 16 residues. Germline V gene lookup returns CDR1 LGHNA and CDR2 YNFKEQ. Written as DNA, the CDR3 is TGTGCCAGCAGCCAAAGTACGACAGGGGACTCCTACGAGCAGTACTTC. Translating gives CASSQSTTGDSYEQYF.

The rearrangement links TRBV19 to TRBJ1-4; 8 bases are a match to TRBD1. Germline CDR1 and CDR2: LNHDA and SQIVND (reference sequence). There are 14 residues in the CDR3. J was trimmed by 8 bases and V by 9 bases; bases with no gene match: 11. The CDR3 here is CASSGAGQGEKLFF. CDR3 in DNA: TGTGCCAGCAGCGGCGCCGGACAGGGCGAAAAACTGTTTTTT.

V is TRBV7-6 and J is TRBJ1-2; D gene unclear. The germline V gene has CDR1 SGHVS and CDR2 FNYEAQ. V was trimmed by 5 bases and J by 0 bases, leaving 16 bases between them. The CDR3 loop spans 16 amino acids. The chain's CDR3 is CASSEVPGNTNYGYTF. CDR3 bases: TGTGCCAGCAGCGAAGTACCAGGAAATACTAACTATGGCTACACCTTC.

This chain connects TRBV7-9 to TRBJ2-1; D is perhaps TRBD2 (6 bases). CDR1 is SEHNR and CDR2 is FQNEAQ in the germline V gene (reference sequence). The germline V and J ends were trimmed by 4 bases and 3 bases, with 13 bases remaining between them. This CDR3 is built from 15 residues. CDR3 sequence: CASSSSAGRYNEQFF. The CDR3 DNA sequence: TGTGCCAGCAGCTCCAGCGCGGGGCGCTACAATGAGCAGTTCTTC.

The chain combines TRBV28 with TRBJ2-7; TRBD2 matches at 11 bases. The germline CDR1 and CDR2 sequences are MDHEN and SYDVKM. With V trimmed by 2 bases and J by 2 bases, 2 bases remained unmatched. The CDR3 covers 15 residues. For the CDR3, the DNA is TGTGCCAGCAGTTTAGAGACTAGCGGGGCCTACGAGCAGTACTTC. Protein sequence: CASSLETSGAYEQYF.

The V call is TRBV7-2, the J call TRBJ1-2; D unclear. The CDR3 has 14 amino acids. CDR1 is SGHTA and CDR2 is FQGNSA in the germline V gene. The V gene lost 5 bases and the J gene lost 4 bases, with 14 bases spanning the gap. The CDR3: CASSPQVLLYGYTF. CDR3 coding DNA: TGTGCCAGCAGCCCCCAGGTCCTGCTCTATGGCTACACCTTC. Together with reference TRBV7-2 and TRBJ1-2, the CDR3 gives the full variable domain: GAGVSQSPSNKVTEKGKDVELRCDPISGHTALYWYRQSLGQGLEFLIYFQGNSAPDKSGLPSDRFSAERTGGSVSTLTIQRTQQEDSAVYLCASSPQVLLYGYTFGSGTRLTVV.